The 16 T cell receptor beta chains in this list originate from one sample, sequenced in a study of OX40 agonist ivuxolimab in advanced cancers. TCRdb's copy holds only in-frame clones and misses some; the assay was immunoSEQ multiplex PCR. The sample records about 80,000 clones, 94% being singletons. The starting material was CD4+ or CD8+ T cells sorted from blood, obtained in a trial of the OX40 agonist ivuxolimab. All receptors derive from an adult with an advanced solid tumor such as melanoma, head and neck, liver or kidney cancer.

This chain's CDR3 is CASSYSTGVDTQYF. CDR3 DNA sequence: TGTGCCAGCAGTTACTCGACCGGGGTGGATACGCAGTATTTT. V is TRBV6-5 and J is TRBJ2-3; D is possibly TRBD2 (5 bases). The CDR3 is 14 residues long. The V and J ends lost 0 bases and 6 bases respectively, with 10 bases between them. CDR1 is MNHEY and CDR2 is SVGAGI in the germline V gene.

The CDR3 coding sequence is TGTGCCAGCAGCTTTCTAGCGGCTTCAGCCAAAAACATTCAGTACTTC. Its protein is CASSFLAASAKNIQYF. The gene calls are TRBV7-2 and TRBJ2-4; TRBD2 agrees at 7 bases. Looked up from germline, CDR1 is SGHTA and CDR2 is FQGNSA. V shed 3 bases and J 0 bases; nucleotides not matched to a gene: 5. The CDR3 is 16 amino acids.

This chain joins TRBV9 and TRBJ2-7, with 7 bases that match TRBD2. Germline V lookup: CDR1 SGDLS, CDR2 YYNGEE. V was clipped by 0 bases and J by 6 bases; unmatched bases: 15. The CDR3 consists of 17 residues. The CDR3 DNA reads TGTGCCAGCAGCGTAGCGGAGGAGGGAGGGCCGTATGGCGAGCAGTACTTC. Encoded protein: CASSVAEEGGPYGEQYF.

The chain carries TRBV28 and TRBJ2-5; 9 nucleotides agree with TRBD1. The CDR3 consists of 17 residues. V was clipped by 7 bases and J by 0 bases; unmatched bases: 12. Germline assignment: CDR1 MDHEN and CDR2 SYDVKM. For the CDR3, the DNA is TGTGCCAGCAACCTGCGGTCGGGACAGGGCTACCAAGAGACCCAGTACTTC. This encodes CASNLRSGQGYQETQYF.

This chain uses TRBV27 with TRBJ2-3; 8 bases agree with TRBD2. Germline CDR1 MNHEY, CDR2 SMNVEV (reference sequence). The CDR3 covers 16 residues. V lost 3 bases, J lost 2 bases, and 7 bases stayed unmatched. CDR3 DNA: TGTGCCAGCAGTTTGATTGCTAGCGGGTACACAGATACGCAGTATTTT. Its protein is CASSLIASGYTDTQYF.

This clone appeared once. The gene calls are TRBV19 and TRBJ2-3, with D hard to call. From germline, CDR1 is LNHDA and CDR2 SQIVND (reference sequence). Between the trimmed V and J ends, which lost 5 bases and 10 bases, there was a span of 10 bases. This CDR3 contains 11 residues. CDR3 sequence: CASSALGPQYF. The CDR3 bases are TGTGCCAGTAGTGCTCTAGGACCGCAGTATTTT.

The table lists this clone with a count of one. The J gene is TRBJ2-7, the V gene TRBV27; 10 bases fit TRBD2. The germline CDR1 and CDR2 sequences are MNHEY and SMNVEV (reference sequence). The V and J ends lost 6 bases and 0 bases, in that order; junction bases with no gene match: 5. The CDR3 runs to 15 residues. CDR3 nucleotide sequence: TGTGCCAGCAGCCTCGCTAGCGGGAGCTCCTACGAGCAGTACTTC. The encoded protein is CASSLASGSSYEQYF.

This rearrangement joins TRBV5-1 to TRBJ2-7; D unresolved. The V end was cut by 0 bases, the J end by 10 bases, with 23 bases between. The CDR3 has 16 amino acids. Germline V gene data show CDR1 as SGHRS and CDR2 as YFSETQ. In DNA, the CDR3 is TGCGCCAGCAGCTTGGGACCCCCCGGGCCAGCTGTAGACCAGTACTTC. Translating gives CASSLGPPGPAVDQYF.

The chain employs TRBV10-3 and TRBJ2-7; 8 bases fit TRBD2. V shed 2 bases, J shed 3 bases, and the junction held 3 bases outside the gene matches. Germline V gene sequence: CDR1 ENHRY, CDR2 SYGVKD. The length of the CDR3 is 14 residues. The CDR3 DNA reads as TGTGCCATCAGTGAGACTAGCGGTAACTACGAGCAGTACTTC. As protein: CAISETSGNYEQYF.

This clone came up once. The rearrangement joins TRBV7-6 to TRBJ2-1, with a possible D match to TRBD2 (5 bases). The V gene lost 9 bases and the J gene lost 0 bases, with 21 bases spanning the gap. Germline V gene sequence: CDR1 SGHVS, CDR2 FNYEAQ. This CDR3 comprises 17 residues. CDR3 residues: CASRPSLGRDSYNEQFF. The CDR3 DNA follows: TGTGCCAGTCGACCCTCTTTGGGGAGAGACTCCTACAATGAGCAGTTCTTC.

This chain uses TRBV9 with TRBJ2-1, with a weak D call TRBD2 (6 bases). The CDR3 is 15 residues long. Germline V gene lookup returns CDR1 SGDLS and CDR2 YYNGEE. With 3 bases removed from V and 7 bases from J, the gap between germline ends came to 17 bases. CDR3 nucleotide sequence: TGTGCCAGCAGCGCAAGTTCTGGAGGGGATAATGAGCAGTTCTTC. Translating it yields CASSASSGGDNEQFF.

This rearrangement joins TRBV7-9 to TRBJ2-5; 13 nucleotides match TRBD2. CDR3 length equals 17 residues. V lost 0 bases to trimming and J lost 1 base; unmatched junction nucleotides: 2. Germline V gene data show CDR1 as SEHNR and CDR2 as FQNEAQ (reference sequence). CDR3 sequence reads: CASSLAGTSGIQETQYF. CDR3 coding DNA: TGTGCCAGCAGCTTAGCCGGGACTAGCGGGATCCAAGAGACCCAGTACTTC. Complete variable domain (other parts from reference TRBV7-9 and TRBJ2-5): DTGVSQNPRHKITKRGQNVTFRCDPISEHNRLYWYRQTLGQGPEFLTYFQNEAQLEKSRLLSDRFSAERPKGSFSTLEIQRTEQGDSAMYLCASSLAGTSGIQETQYFGPGTRLLVL.

The rearrangement links TRBV11-2 to TRBJ2-7, with 9 bases lining up with TRBD1. V lost 2 bases, J lost 2 bases, and 4 bases stayed unmatched. The CDR3 is made up of 15 amino acids. Germline values: CDR1 SGHAT, CDR2 FQNNGV. The CDR3 DNA follows: TGTGCCAGCAGCTTATCCGGGACAGGGCCCTACGAGCAGTACTTC. It is translated as CASSLSGTGPYEQYF.

The chain is built from TRBV11-3 and TRBJ1-1; no definite D call. V dropped 2 bases and J dropped 4 bases, with 8 bases sitting between them. Germline CDR1 SGHNT, CDR2 YENEEA. This CDR3 contains 13 residues. CDR3 amino acids: CASSLSGPTEAFF. CDR3 bases: TGTGCCAGCAGCTTATCCGGTCCCACTGAAGCTTTCTTT.

The table lists this clone with a count of one. This chain links TRBV18 with TRBJ2-3; 8 nucleotides line up with TRBD1. This CDR3 contains 20 residues. Germline CDR1 is KGHSH and CDR2 is LQKENI. The J segment lost 3 bases and the V segment lost 1 base, leaving 18 bases of the junction unmatched. The CDR3 loop reads CASSPRPGQGPYIWTDTQYF. The CDR3 DNA is TGTGCCAGCTCACCACGGCCTGGACAGGGACCATACATCTGGACAGATACGCAGTATTTT.

For this clone: This same CDR3 is encoded by further DNA sequences in the sample. The CDR3 region has the DNA TGTGCCAGCAGCTTAGGTGGGTACGAGCAGTACTTC. Translation: CASSLGGYEQYF. J is TRBJ2-7 and V is TRBV5-6; D is unclear. The CDR3 totals 12 residues. Trimming removed 2 bases from V and 4 bases from J, with 7 bases in between. CDR1 and CDR2 from the germline V gene are SGHDT and YYEEEE.